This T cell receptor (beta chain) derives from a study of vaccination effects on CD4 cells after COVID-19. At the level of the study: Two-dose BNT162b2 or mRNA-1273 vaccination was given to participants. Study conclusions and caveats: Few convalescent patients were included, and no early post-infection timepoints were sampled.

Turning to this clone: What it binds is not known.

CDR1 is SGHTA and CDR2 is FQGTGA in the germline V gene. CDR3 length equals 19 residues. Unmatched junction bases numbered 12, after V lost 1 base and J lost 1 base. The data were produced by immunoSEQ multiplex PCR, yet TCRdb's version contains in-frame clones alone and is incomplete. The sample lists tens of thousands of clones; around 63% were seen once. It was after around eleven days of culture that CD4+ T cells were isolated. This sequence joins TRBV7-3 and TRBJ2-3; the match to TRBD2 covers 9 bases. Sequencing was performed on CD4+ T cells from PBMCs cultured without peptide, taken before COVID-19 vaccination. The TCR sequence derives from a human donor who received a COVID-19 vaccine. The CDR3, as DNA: TGTGCCAGCAGCTTAAGGCGGGGGGGCCTATCGACGGGCACAGATACGCAGTATTTT. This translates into CASSLRRGGLSTGTDTQYF. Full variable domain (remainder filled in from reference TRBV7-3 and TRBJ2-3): GAGVSQTPSNKVTEKGKYVELRCDPISGHTALYWYRQSLGQGPEFLIYFQGTGAADDSGLPNDRFFAVRPEGSVSTLKIQRTERGDSAVYLCASSLRRGGLSTGTDTQYFGPGTRLTVL.